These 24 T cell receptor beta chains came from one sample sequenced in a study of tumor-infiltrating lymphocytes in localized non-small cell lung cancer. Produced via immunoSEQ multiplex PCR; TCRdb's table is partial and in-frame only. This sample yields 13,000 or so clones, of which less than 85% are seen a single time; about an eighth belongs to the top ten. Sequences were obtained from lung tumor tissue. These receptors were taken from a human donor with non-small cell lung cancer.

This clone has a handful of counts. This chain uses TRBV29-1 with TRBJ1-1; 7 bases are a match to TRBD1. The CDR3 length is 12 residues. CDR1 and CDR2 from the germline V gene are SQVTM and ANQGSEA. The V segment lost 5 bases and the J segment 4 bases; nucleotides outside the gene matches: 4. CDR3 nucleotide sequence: TGCAGCGTTTGCCAGGGGGGCACTGAAGCTTTCTTT. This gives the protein CSVCQGGTEAFF.

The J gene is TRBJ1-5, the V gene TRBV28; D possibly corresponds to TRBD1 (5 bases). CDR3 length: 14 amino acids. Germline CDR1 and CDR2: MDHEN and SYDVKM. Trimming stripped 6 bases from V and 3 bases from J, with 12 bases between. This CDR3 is CASRGGIYNQPQHF. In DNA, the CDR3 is TGTGCCAGCAGGGGGGGGATTTACAATCAGCCCCAGCATTTT.

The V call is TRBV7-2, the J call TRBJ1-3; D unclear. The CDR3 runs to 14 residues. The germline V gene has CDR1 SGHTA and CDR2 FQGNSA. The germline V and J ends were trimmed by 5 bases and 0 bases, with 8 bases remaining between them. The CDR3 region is CASSPWGSGNTIYF. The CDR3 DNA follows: TGTGCCAGCAGCCCCTGGGGCTCTGGAAACACCATATATTTT.

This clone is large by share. CDR3 DNA sequence: TGTGCCTGGAGTATGGGTTCCTCGGACTATGGCTACACCTTC. Amino acid sequence: CAWSMGSSDYGYTF. The genes are TRBV30 and TRBJ1-2; D gene uncertain. Germline values: CDR1 GTSNPN, CDR2 SVGIG (reference sequence). V was shortened by 2 bases and J by 3 bases, with 13 bases between the two germline ends. The CDR3 spans 14 residues.

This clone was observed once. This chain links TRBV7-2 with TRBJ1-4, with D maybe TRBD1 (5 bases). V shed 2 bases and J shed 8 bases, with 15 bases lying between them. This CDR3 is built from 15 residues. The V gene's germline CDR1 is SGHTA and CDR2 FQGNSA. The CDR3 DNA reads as TGTGCCAGCAGCTTACGACAGCGATTTCCGGAAAAACTGTTTTTT. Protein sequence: CASSLRQRFPEKLFF.

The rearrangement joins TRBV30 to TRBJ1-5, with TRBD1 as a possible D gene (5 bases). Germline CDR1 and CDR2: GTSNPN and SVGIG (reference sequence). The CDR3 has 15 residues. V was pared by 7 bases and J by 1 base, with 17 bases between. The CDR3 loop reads CASRSKGRSNQPQHF. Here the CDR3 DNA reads TGTGCCTCACGATCGAAGGGGAGAAGCAATCAGCCCCAGCATTTT.

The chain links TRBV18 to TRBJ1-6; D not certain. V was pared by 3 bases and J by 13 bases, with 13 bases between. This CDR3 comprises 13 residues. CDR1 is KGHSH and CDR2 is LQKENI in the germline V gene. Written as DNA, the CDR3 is TGTGCCAGCTCACCTCCTGGGAGGTCGCCCCTCCACTTT. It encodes CASSPPGRSPLHF.

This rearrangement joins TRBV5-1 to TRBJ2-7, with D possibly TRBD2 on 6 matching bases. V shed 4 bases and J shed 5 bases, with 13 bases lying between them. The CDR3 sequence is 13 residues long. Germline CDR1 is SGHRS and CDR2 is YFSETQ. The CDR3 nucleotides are TGCGCCAGCAGCGGCGGGGCCGAGGACGAGCAGTACTTC. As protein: CASSGGAEDEQYF.

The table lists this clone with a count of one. CDR3 nucleotide sequence: TGTGCCAGAAGCTTGAAGGCCGCAACTGGGGACAGGGGATATCAGCCCCAGCATTTT. Amino acids: CARSLKAATGDRGYQPQHF. The chain combines TRBV5-3 with TRBJ1-5; 10 bases are a match to TRBD1. TRBV5-3 counts as an open reading frame of uncertain function. The CDR3 runs to 19 residues. Trimming removed 1 base from V and 5 bases from J; junction bases left unmatched: 15.

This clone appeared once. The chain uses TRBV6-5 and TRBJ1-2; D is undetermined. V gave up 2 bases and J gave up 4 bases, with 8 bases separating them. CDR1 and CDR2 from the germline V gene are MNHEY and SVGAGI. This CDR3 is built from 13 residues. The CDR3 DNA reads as TGTGCCAGCAGTTACAGCCGTCTCTATGGCTACACCTTC. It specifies CASSYSRLYGYTF.

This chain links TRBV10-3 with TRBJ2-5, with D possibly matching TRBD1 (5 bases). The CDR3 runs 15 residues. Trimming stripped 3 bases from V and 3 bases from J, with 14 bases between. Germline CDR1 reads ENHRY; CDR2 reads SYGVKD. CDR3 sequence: CAISDPSTAKETQYF. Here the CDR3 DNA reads TGTGCCATCAGTGATCCCTCGACAGCGAAAGAGACCCAGTACTTC.

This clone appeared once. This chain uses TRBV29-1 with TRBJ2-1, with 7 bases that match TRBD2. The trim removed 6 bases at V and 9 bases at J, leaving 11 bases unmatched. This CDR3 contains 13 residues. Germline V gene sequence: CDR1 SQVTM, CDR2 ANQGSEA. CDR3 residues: CSVVRGGVREQFF. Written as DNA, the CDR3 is TGCAGCGTCGTCCGGGGAGGGGTACGTGAGCAGTTCTTC.

CDR3 protein: CASSLEGAGGLYEQYF. CDR3 DNA: TGTGCCAGCAGCTTAGAGGGAGCGGGGGGGCTCTACGAGCAGTACTTC. The chain uses TRBV11-2 and TRBJ2-7, with 10 bases matching TRBD2. CDR1 is SGHAT and CDR2 is FQNNGV in the germline V gene. The CDR3 is 16 amino acids. V was clipped by 0 bases and J by 3 bases; unmatched bases: 5.

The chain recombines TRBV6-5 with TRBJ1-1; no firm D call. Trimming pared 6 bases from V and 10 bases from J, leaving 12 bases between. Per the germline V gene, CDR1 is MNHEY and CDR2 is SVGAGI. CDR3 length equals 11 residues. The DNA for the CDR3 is TGTGCCAGCAGCCTCGGGGAGAGAGCTTTCTTT. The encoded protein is CASSLGERAFF.

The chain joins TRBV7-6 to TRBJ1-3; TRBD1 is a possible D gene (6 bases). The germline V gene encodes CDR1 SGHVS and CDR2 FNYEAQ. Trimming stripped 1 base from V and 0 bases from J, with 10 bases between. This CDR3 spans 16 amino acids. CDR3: CASSLEGQSSGNTIYF. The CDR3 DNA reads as TGTGCCAGCAGCTTAGAGGGACAAAGCTCTGGAAACACCATATATTTT.

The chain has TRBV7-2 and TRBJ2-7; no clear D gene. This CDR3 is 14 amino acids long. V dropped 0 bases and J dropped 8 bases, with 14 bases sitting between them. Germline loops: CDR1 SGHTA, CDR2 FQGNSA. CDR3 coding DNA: TGTGCCAGCAGCTTAGCGGTCAGCCAAACGAAGCAGTACTTC. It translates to CASSLAVSQTKQYF.

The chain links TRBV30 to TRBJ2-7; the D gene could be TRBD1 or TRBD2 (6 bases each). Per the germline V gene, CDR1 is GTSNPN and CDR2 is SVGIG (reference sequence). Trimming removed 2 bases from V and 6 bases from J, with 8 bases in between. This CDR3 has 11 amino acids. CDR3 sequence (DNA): TGTGCCTGGAGTAAGGGGGGCGAGCAGTACTTC. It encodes CAWSKGGEQYF.

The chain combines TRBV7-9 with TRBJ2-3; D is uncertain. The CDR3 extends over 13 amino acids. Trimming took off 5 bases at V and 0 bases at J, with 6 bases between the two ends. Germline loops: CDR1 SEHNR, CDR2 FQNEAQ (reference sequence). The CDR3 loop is CASSRSSTDTQYF. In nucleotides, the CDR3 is TGTGCCAGCAGCCGTTCTAGCACAGATACGCAGTATTTT. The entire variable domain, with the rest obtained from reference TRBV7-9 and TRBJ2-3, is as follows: DTGVSQNPRHKITKRGQNVTFRCDPISEHNRLYWYRQTLGQGPEFLTYFQNEAQLEKSRLLSDRFSAERPKGSFSTLEIQRTEQGDSAMYLCASSRSSTDTQYFGPGTRLTVL.

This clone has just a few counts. The CDR3 DNA reads TGCGCCAGCAGCCAAGGCCACGAGCAGTACTTC. Translating it yields CASSQGHEQYF. V is TRBV4-3 and J is TRBJ2-7; D is undetermined. Germline CDR1 reads LGHNA; CDR2 reads YSLEER. Trimming cost V 1 base and J 5 bases, with 3 bases left between them. The CDR3 consists of 11 residues.

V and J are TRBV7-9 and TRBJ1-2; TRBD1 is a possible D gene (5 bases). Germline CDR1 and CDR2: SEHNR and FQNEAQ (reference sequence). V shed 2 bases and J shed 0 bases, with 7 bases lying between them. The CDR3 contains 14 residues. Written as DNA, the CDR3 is TGTGCCAGCAGCTTACCAGGGTCTAACTATGGCTACACCTTC. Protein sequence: CASSLPGSNYGYTF.

The CDR3 loop reads CASSLAVRVEQYF. In DNA form, the CDR3 reads TGTGCCAGCAGCTTAGCGGTCAGGGTCGAGCAGTACTTC. The chain is built from TRBV7-2 and TRBJ2-7; TRBD1 might be the D (5 bases). Trimming stripped 0 bases from V and 6 bases from J, with 9 bases between. This CDR3 has 13 residues. Germline loops: CDR1 SGHTA, CDR2 FQGNSA.

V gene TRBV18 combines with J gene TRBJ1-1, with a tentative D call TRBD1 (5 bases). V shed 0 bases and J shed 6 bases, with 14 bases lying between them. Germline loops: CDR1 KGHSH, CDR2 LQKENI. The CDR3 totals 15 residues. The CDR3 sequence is CASSPPEGIESEAFF. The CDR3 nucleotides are TGTGCCAGCTCACCACCGGAGGGGATAGAGTCTGAAGCTTTCTTT.

The CDR3 sequence is CASSPPKGGANTGELFF. The CDR3 bases are TGTGCCAGCTCACCACCGAAAGGGGGGGCGAACACCGGGGAGCTGTTTTTT. The V gene is TRBV18, the J gene TRBJ2-2; the D gene is possibly TRBD2 (7 bases). V dropped 0 bases and J dropped 0 bases, with 11 bases sitting between them. Germline values: CDR1 KGHSH, CDR2 LQKENI. This CDR3 contains 17 residues.

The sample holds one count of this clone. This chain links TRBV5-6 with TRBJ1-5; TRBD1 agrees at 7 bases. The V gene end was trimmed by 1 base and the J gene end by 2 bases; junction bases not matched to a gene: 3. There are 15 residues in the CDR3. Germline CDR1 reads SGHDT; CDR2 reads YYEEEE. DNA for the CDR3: TGTGCCAGCAGCTTGAGGACAGGCGGCAATCAGCCCCAGCATTTT. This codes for CASSLRTGGNQPQHF.